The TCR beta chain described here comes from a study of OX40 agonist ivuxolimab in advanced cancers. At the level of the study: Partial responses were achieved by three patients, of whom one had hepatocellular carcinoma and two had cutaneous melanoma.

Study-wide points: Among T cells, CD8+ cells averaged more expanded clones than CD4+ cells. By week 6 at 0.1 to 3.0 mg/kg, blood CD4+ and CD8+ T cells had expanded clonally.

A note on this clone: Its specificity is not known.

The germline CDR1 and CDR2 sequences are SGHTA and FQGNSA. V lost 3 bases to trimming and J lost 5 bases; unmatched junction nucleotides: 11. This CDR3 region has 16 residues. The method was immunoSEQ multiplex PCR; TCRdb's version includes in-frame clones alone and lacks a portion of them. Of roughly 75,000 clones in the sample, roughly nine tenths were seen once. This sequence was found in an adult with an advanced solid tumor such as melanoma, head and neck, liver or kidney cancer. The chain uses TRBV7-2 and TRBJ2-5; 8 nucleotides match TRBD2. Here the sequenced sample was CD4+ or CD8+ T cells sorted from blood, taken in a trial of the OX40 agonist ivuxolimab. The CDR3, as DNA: TGTGCCAGCAGCTTTAACTATGGCGGCGGGGGGGAGACCCAGTACTTC. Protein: CASSFNYGGGGETQYF.